This is a list of T cell receptor beta chains from one sample in a study of blood T cell repertoires in COVID-19. Libraries were prepared by immunoSEQ multiplex PCR; TCRdb keeps only in-frame clonotypes and omits some of them. The table lists approximately 100,000 clones, about 86% of them singletons. Sequenced input: peripheral blood. The receptors shown here come from a woman aged 80 or over with active or convalescent COVID-19. CDR3s include the opening cysteine and the closing phenylalanine or tryptophan. Fields, in order: V gene, J gene, clone size, D gene, CDR3 protein, CDR3 DNA. The D gene is left open where the match is weak. Size tells how often a clone was seen (once, few, many) or the class of an expanded clone, and some rows leave it out.

TRBV27,TRBJ1-6,.,.,CASSARDIRSPLHF,TGTGCCAGCAGTGCCCGGGACATTAGGTCACCCCTCCACTTT
TRBV19,TRBJ2-1,.,TRBD2,CASRAGPYNEQFF,TGTGCCAGTAGAGCGGGGCCTTACAATGAGCAGTTCTTC
TRBV5-5,TRBJ2-5,.,TRBD2,CASSPGLAGWEETQYF,TGTGCCAGCAGCCCCGGACTAGCGGGGTGGGAGGAGACCCAGTACTTC
TRBV18,TRBJ1-5,.,TRBD1,CASSHSRDRDQPQHF,TGTGCCAGCTCACACTCCCGGGACAGGGATCAGCCCCAGCATTTT
TRBV12-3/TRBV12-4,TRBJ1-2,.,.,CASTLRQSGYTF,TGTGCCAGCACCCTAAGACAAAGCGGCTACACCTTC
TRBV6-2/TRBV6-3,TRBJ1-6,.,TRBD1,CASSRQGYNSPLHF,TGTGCCAGCAGTCGACAGGGTTATAATTCACCCCTCCACTTT
TRBV28,TRBJ1-1,.,TRBD1,CASSSPGQGITEAFF,TGTGCCAGCAGTTCGCCGGGACAGGGAATCACTGAAGCTTTCTTT
TRBV2,TRBJ1-1,.,.,CASKLGGAGNTEAFF,TGTGCCAGCAAGCTGGGGGGGGCCGGTAACACTGAAGCTTTCTTT
TRBV24-1,TRBJ2-3,few,TRBD2,CATSDLTSGVGDTQYF,TGTGCCACCAGTGATTTGACTAGCGGGGTGGGGGATACGCAGTATTTT
TRBV28,TRBJ1-2,few,.,CASRYSSGGYGYTF,TGTGCCAGCAGGTACTCAAGCGGAGGCTATGGCTACACCTTC
TRBV7-9,TRBJ1-5,.,TRBD1,CASRLFQGQGENQPQHF,TGTGCCAGCAGGTTATTCCAGGGACAGGGAGAGAATCAGCCCCAGCATTTT
TRBV30,TRBJ1-4,.,.,CAWSVRQRDEKLFF,TGTGCCTGGAGTGTACGACAGCGTGATGAAAAACTGTTTTTT
TRBV28,TRBJ1-1,many,TRBD1,CASSSGGQGLNTEAFF,TGTGCCAGCAGTTCAGGCGGACAGGGTCTGAACACTGAAGCTTTCTTT
TRBV15,TRBJ1-3,.,.,CATSRAQGSGNTIYF,TGTGCCACCAGCAGGGCACAGGGTTCGGGAAACACCATATATTTT
TRBV28,TRBJ2-7,.,TRBD1,CASSLPGQGPYEQYF,TGTGCCAGCAGCCTCCCGGGACAGGGGCCCTACGAGCAGTACTTC
TRBV6-5,TRBJ2-7,.,TRBD2,CASSYGLAGAYEQYF,TGTGCCAGCAGTTACGGACTAGCGGGGGCCTACGAGCAGTACTTC
TRBV6-2/TRBV6-3,TRBJ1-5,few,TRBD1,CASSRDRNQPQHF,TGTGCCAGCAGTAGGGACAGAAATCAGCCCCAGCATTTT
TRBV30,TRBJ2-5,.,.,CAWSETLGPAETQYF,TGTGCCTGGAGTGAAACACTAGGCCCGGCAGAGACCCAGTACTTC
TRBV6-2/TRBV6-3,TRBJ2-7,.,TRBD2,CASSWLAGISYEQYF,TGTGCCAGCAGTTGGTTAGCGGGGATATCCTACGAGCAGTACTTC
TRBV28,TRBJ1-4,.,TRBD1,CASSLWEGATTNEKLFF,TGTGCCAGCAGTTTATGGGAGGGGGCCACCACTAATGAAAAACTGTTTTTT
TRBV30,TRBJ1-5,.,TRBD1,CAWARQGRYNQPQHF,TGTGCCTGGGCCCGACAGGGTCGGTACAATCAGCCCCAGCATTTT
TRBV4-1,TRBJ1-3,.,.,CASSQGPTGAGNTIYF,TGCGCCAGCAGCCAAGGTCCGACGGGAGCTGGAAACACCATATATTTT
TRBV20-1,TRBJ1-5,.,.,CSAMRGQPQHF,TGCAGTGCTATGAGGGGGCAGCCCCAGCATTTT
TRBV3-1/TRBV3-2,TRBJ1-5,.,.,CASSQGNTGWDTQPQHF,TGTGCCAGCAGCCAAGGGAATACAGGGTGGGATACGCAGCCCCAGCATTTT
TRBV5-1,TRBJ1-2,.,TRBD1,CASRGTDYGYTF,TGCGCCAGCAGAGGGACAGACTATGGCTACACCTTC
TRBV14,TRBJ1-2,.,TRBD1,CASSQGGTGGYYGYTF,TGTGCCAGCAGCCAAGGGGGGACAGGGGGATACTATGGCTACACCTTC
TRBV7-8,TRBJ2-2,.,.,CASTGGTSNTGELFF,TGTGCCAGTACAGGCGGGACCTCGAACACCGGGGAGCTGTTTTTT
TRBV15,TRBJ2-1,.,.,CATSRVGGGNEQFF,TGTGCCACCAGCAGAGTGGGGGGAGGAAATGAGCAGTTCTTC
TRBV7-9,TRBJ2-1,.,TRBD2,CASSSSGGPYNEQFF,TGTGCCAGCAGCTCTAGCGGGGGGCCTTACAATGAGCAGTTCTTC
TRBV18,TRBJ1-3,.,.,CASSPGRQPGNTIYF,TGTGCCAGCTCACCGGGAAGACAGCCTGGAAACACCATATATTTT
TRBV7-9,TRBJ2-5,.,TRBD2,CASRPERGQETQYF,TGTGCCAGCAGGCCTGAGCGGGGGCAAGAGACCCAGTACTTC
TRBV4-2,TRBJ1-3,.,.,CASSQDHRGASGNTIYF,TGTGCCAGCAGCCAAGATCATAGGGGCGCCTCTGGAAACACCATATATTTT
TRBV7-6,TRBJ2-1,.,TRBD2,CASSFRPGLAGGPGNEQFF,TGTGCCAGCAGCTTCCGCCCCGGACTAGCGGGGGGGCCCGGTAATGAGCAGTTCTTC
TRBV24-1,TRBJ2-7,.,TRBD1,CATRGDSTYEQYF,TGTGCCACCAGGGGGGACAGCACCTACGAGCAGTACTTC
TRBV11-2,TRBJ2-5,.,TRBD2,CASSLWTSGRNQETQYF,TGTGCCAGCAGCCTATGGACTAGCGGGAGAAACCAAGAGACCCAGTACTTC
TRBV4-1,TRBJ1-2,.,.,CASSQDLGRGGYYGYTF,TGCGCCAGCAGCCAAGACCTAGGCAGGGGTGGATACTATGGCTACACCTTC
TRBV9,TRBJ2-1,.,TRBD2,CASSVFHGGSVSSYNEQFF,TGTGCCAGCAGCGTATTTCACGGCGGGAGCGTCAGCTCCTACAATGAGCAGTTCTTC
TRBV5-6,TRBJ1-4,.,.,CASSFAAEKLFF,TGTGCCAGCAGCTTCGCCGCCGAGAAACTGTTTTTT